One and the same sample provided the 8 T cell receptor beta chains below, sequenced in a study of a mutant IDH1 vaccine in newly diagnosed glioma. Specified time point: week 47, end of study. It was 300 ug of mutant IDH1 20-mer peptide that made up each vaccine dose, given with topical imiquimod. No antigen has been assigned to these receptors. Measured with immunoSEQ multiplex PCR; TCRdb has only the in-frame clones, and not every one. In the table there are about 52,000 clones, roughly 72% of which are singletons. Sequences were derived from PBMCs, sampled from a glioma patient whose treatment included an IDH1 peptide vaccine. The source of these receptors is a woman in her 40s with glioma. Some clones in this sample may be carry-over from other donors' samples.

The chain uses TRBV5-1 and TRBJ2-7, with D tentatively TRBD1 (5 bases). The CDR3 sequence is 17 residues long. The germline gives CDR1 SGHRS, CDR2 YFSETQ. Trimming stripped 2 bases from V and 3 bases from J, with 21 bases between. The CDR3 region is CASSFKGRGRDDYEQYF. The CDR3 nucleotides are TGCGCCAGCAGCTTTAAGGGTAGGGGCAGGGATGACTACGAGCAGTACTTC.

This clone was recorded a few times. V is TRBV19 and J is TRBJ1-1; D unclear. The CDR3 has 14 residues. Germline V gene lookup returns CDR1 LNHDA and CDR2 SQIVND (reference sequence). Between the trimmed V and J ends, which lost 7 bases and 0 bases, there was a span of 12 bases. DNA for the CDR3: TGTGCCAGTAATGACGTCGGCATGAACACTGAAGCTTTCTTT. This sequence encodes CASNDVGMNTEAFF. Looking up the rest from reference TRBV19 and TRBJ1-1 gives the full variable domain: DGGITQSPKYLFRKEGQNVTLSCEQNLNHDAMYWYRQDPGQGLRLIYYSQIVNDFQKGDIAEGYSVSREKKESFPLTVTSAQKNPTAFYLCASNDVGMNTEAFFGQGTRLTVV.

The genes are TRBV19 and TRBJ1-2; unclear D gene. The CDR3 loop spans 14 amino acids. Germline values: CDR1 LNHDA, CDR2 SQIVND (reference sequence). Trimming cost V 5 bases and J 4 bases, with 14 bases left between them. The CDR3 protein is CASSGTGSTYGYTF. In DNA form, the CDR3 reads TGTGCCAGTAGTGGAACGGGCTCAACCTATGGCTACACCTTC. Combining the CDR3 with reference TRBV19 and TRBJ1-2 gives the whole variable domain DGGITQSPKYLFRKEGQNVTLSCEQNLNHDAMYWYRQDPGQGLRLIYYSQIVNDFQKGDIAEGYSVSREKKESFPLTVTSAQKNPTAFYLCASSGTGSTYGYTFGSGTRLTVV.

The genes are TRBV14 and TRBJ1-1, with D hard to call. The V end was cut by 2 bases, the J end by 5 bases, with 12 bases between. There are 14 residues in the CDR3. CDR1 SGHDN and CDR2 FVKESK come from the germline V gene. CDR3 amino acids: CASSQLGKKTEAFF. In DNA form, the CDR3 reads TGTGCCAGCAGCCAACTAGGCAAAAAGACTGAAGCTTTCTTT.

The chain combines TRBV9 with TRBJ1-2; maybe TRBD1 (5 bases). The CDR3 length is 11 residues. Germline V gene data show CDR1 as SGDLS and CDR2 as YYNGEE. Trimming shortened V by 3 bases and J by 6 bases, and 6 bases separated the two germline ends. CDR3 protein: CASSGGDGYTF. The CDR3 coding sequence is TGTGCCAGCAGCGGAGGGGATGGCTACACCTTC.

The rearrangement uses TRBV11-1 and TRBJ2-1, with 7 bases lining up with TRBD2. The CDR3 is 15 amino acids. Germline trimming cut 1 base from V and 4 bases from J; bases unmatched to any gene: 4. Germline V gene sequence: CDR1 SGHAT, CDR2 FQDESV (reference sequence). CDR3 region: CASSLGSGAYNEQFF. As DNA, the CDR3 is TGTGCCAGCAGCTTAGGCAGCGGGGCGTACAATGAGCAGTTCTTC.

The chain carries TRBV4-3 and TRBJ1-4, with no clear D. V was trimmed by 0 bases and J by 4 bases, leaving 3 bases between them. Germline values: CDR1 LGHNA, CDR2 YSLEER. CDR3 length: 13 residues. Here the CDR3 reads CASSQDINEKLFF. The DNA for the CDR3 is TGCGCCAGCAGCCAAGATATTAATGAAAAACTGTTTTTT.

This sequence joins TRBV7-8 and TRBJ1-2; D gene unclear. Between the trimmed V and J ends, which lost 5 bases and 5 bases, there was a span of 18 bases. Germline loops: CDR1 SGHVS, CDR2 FQNEAQ. This CDR3 has 15 amino acids. This chain's CDR3 is CASSTGWGSGYGYTF. The DNA for the CDR3 is TGTGCCAGCAGCACGGGGTGGGGATCGGGTTATGGCTACACCTTC.